This TCR beta chain is from a study of shared clonotypes between healthy human individuals. Study-wide results and caveats: Genetic and exposure-history diversity was limited by the few donors.

Researchers divided each subset's genomic DNA evenly across several immunoSEQ plates. Clones were sequenced by immunoSEQ multiplex PCR, and TCRdb holds only the in-frame ones, with some missing. The data contain some 1 million clones, more than 65% of them singletons. J lost 2 bases, V lost 4 bases, and 5 bases had no gene match. The CDR3 covers 16 residues. Germline V gene data show CDR1 as ENHRY and CDR2 as SYGVKD. In this sample, this clone turned up a few times. Its antigen is not known. The sequence derives from a man aged 18 to 35 in good health. The sample was memory CD4+ T cells sorted from blood. Subset reported: CD45RA-negative fraction. J is TRBJ2-3 and V is TRBV10-3; 11 positions match TRBD2. The CDR3 spells CAISGSSGGTTDTQYF. The CDR3 region has the DNA TGTGCCATCAGTGGATCTAGCGGGGGGACCACAGATACGCAGTATTTT.